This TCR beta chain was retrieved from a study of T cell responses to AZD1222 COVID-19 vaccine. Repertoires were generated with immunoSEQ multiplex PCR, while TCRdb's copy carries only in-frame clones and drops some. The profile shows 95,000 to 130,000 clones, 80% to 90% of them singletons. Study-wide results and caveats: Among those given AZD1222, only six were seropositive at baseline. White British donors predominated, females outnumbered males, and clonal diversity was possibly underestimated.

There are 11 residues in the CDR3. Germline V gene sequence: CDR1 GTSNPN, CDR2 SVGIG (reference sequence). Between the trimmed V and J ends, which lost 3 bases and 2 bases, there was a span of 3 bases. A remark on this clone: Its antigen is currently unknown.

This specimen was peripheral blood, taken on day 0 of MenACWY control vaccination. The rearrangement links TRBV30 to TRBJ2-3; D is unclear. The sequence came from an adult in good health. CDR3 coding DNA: TGTGCCTGGAGAAACACAGATACGCAGTATTTT. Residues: CAWRNTDTQYF.